A selection of T cell receptor beta chains follows, all from one sample in a study of T-cell reconstitution after alpha-beta-depleted transplantation in children. MiXCR was run by TCRdb on the PCR reads, yielding one entry per CDR3 protein. The profile shows about 470,000 distinct CDR3 sequences, about 40% of them singletons. The source material was PBMCs, sampled before TCRalphabeta/CD19-depleted stem cell transplant. The receptors originated from a girl aged 2 to 10 with aplastic anemia, due to receive a stem cell transplant. Both conserved end residues are trimmed from each CDR3.

v_call: TRBV7-8; j_call: TRBJ2-3; cdr3_aa: ASSLGMGRLSTDTQY
v_call: TRBV2; j_call: TRBJ2-4; cdr3_aa: ASMREGVKNIQY
v_call: TRBV20-1; j_call: TRBJ1-2; cdr3_aa: SARGQGIEYGYT
v_call: TRBV5-1; j_call: TRBJ2-1; cdr3_aa: ASSSFRGNNEQF
v_call: TRBV7-3; j_call: TRBJ2-1; cdr3_aa: ASSLIGTSGRGGSYNEQF
v_call: TRBV2; j_call: TRBJ2-7; cdr3_aa: AMGQGYEQY
v_call: TRBV25-1; j_call: TRBJ2-7; cdr3_aa: ASSELEGSEQY
v_call: TRBV12-3/TRBV12-4; j_call: TRBJ2-7; cdr3_aa: ASSLARSSGSLNEQY
v_call: TRBV9; j_call: TRBJ2-1; cdr3_aa: ASSVGRGLGIDEQF
v_call: TRBV2; j_call: TRBJ1-2; cdr3_aa: ASGQGSDYGYT
v_call: TRBV3-1; j_call: TRBJ2-2; cdr3_aa: ASSQETLRGGELF
v_call: TRBV20-1; j_call: TRBJ2-5; cdr3_aa: SASGPTETQY
v_call: TRBV3-1; j_call: TRBJ1-1; cdr3_aa: ASIRRDRAGTEAF
v_call: TRBV7-2; j_call: TRBJ2-3; cdr3_aa: ASSLATAADTQY
v_call: TRBV5-4; j_call: TRBJ1-1; cdr3_aa: ASSLQRETEAF
v_call: TRBV20-1; j_call: TRBJ1-3; cdr3_aa: SADEPGADTIY
v_call: TRBV30; j_call: TRBJ2-7; cdr3_aa: AWNVPSYEQY
v_call: TRBV10-2; j_call: TRBJ2-2; cdr3_aa: ASSETGPVTGELF
v_call: TRBV27; j_call: TRBJ2-3; cdr3_aa: ASRPTSGSTDTQY
v_call: TRBV6-2/TRBV6-3; j_call: TRBJ1-5; cdr3_aa: ASSQQEVGQPQH